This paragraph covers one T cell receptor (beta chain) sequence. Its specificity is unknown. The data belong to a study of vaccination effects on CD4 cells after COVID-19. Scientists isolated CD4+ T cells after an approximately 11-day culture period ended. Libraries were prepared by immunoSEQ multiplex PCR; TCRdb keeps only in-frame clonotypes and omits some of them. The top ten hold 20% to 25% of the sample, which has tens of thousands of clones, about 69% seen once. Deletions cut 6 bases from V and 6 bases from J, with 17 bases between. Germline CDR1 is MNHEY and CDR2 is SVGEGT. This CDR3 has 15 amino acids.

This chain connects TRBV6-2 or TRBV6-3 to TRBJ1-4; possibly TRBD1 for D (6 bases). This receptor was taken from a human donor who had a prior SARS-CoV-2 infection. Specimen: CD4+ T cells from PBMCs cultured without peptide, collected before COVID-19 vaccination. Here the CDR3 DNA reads TGTGCCAGCAGCCCCGGCCGGGGGCGGGATGAAAAACTGTTTTTT. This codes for CASSPGRGRDEKLFF.